The clone carrying this T cell receptor (beta chain) has a handful of counts. Its matching antigen is unknown. The study enrolled patients aged 18 to 65 with newly diagnosed hyperthyroidism of under 2 months' duration. The source of the sample is a study of T cells in Graves' hyperthyroidism and ophthalmopathy. Study results and caveats: Blood also held most thyroid clonotypes expanded beyond 0.001. Before onset, by a median of approximately 6.8 months, the model predicted ophthalmopathy.

The CDR3 regions of TCR beta were amplified from RNA transcripts. The HTBI primer set was used in a first-round RT-PCR of the TCR CDR3. TCRdb called the multiplex PCR reads again in MiXCR, with one record for every CDR3 protein. Among more than 500,000 distinct CDR3 sequences listed, around 15% were seen once. V gave up 7 bases and J gave up 4 bases; unmatched junction bases: 17. Germline V lookup: CDR1 SQVTM, CDR2 ANQGSEA. This CDR3 is 19 amino acids long. The receptor's source is a woman between 35 and 50 years old with Graves' hyperthyroidism. The rearrangement uses TRBV29-1 and TRBJ2-1; 15 positions agree with TRBD2. The source material was blood. As DNA, the CDR3 is TGCAGCGCAGCCCCCACCGCGCGGACTAGCGGGAGGGTGTACAATGAGCAGTTCTTC. Protein: CSAAPTARTSGRVYNEQFF.